The next 27 T cell receptor beta chains were all read from a single sample in a study of PD-L1 blockade in urothelial cancer. TCRdb's table, derived via immunoSEQ multiplex PCR, lists solely in-frame clones and lacks some. The sample contains under 100,000 clones, about 80% of which appear only once. The sample here was PBMCs, taken around atezolizumab (anti-PD-L1) treatment. Receptors were obtained from a man in his 70s with urothelial cancer.

The genes are TRBV19 and TRBJ1-2, with a weak D call TRBD1 (6 bases). The CDR3 extends over 17 amino acids. Per the germline V gene, CDR1 is LNHDA and CDR2 is SQIVND (reference sequence). The V end lost 5 bases, the J end lost 2 bases, and 21 bases lay between the germline ends. The CDR3 loop is CASSSGWGRGLNYGYTF. The CDR3 region has the DNA TGTGCCAGTAGTTCAGGGTGGGGCAGGGGCCTAAACTATGGCTACACCTTC. Filled out from reference TRBV19 and TRBJ1-2, the complete variable domain reads DGGITQSPKYLFRKEGQNVTLSCEQNLNHDAMYWYRQDPGQGLRLIYYSQIVNDFQKGDIAEGYSVSREKKESFPLTVTSAQKNPTAFYLCASSSGWGRGLNYGYTFGSGTRLTVV.

The V and J genes are TRBV29-1 and TRBJ2-2; TRBD1 matches at 8 bases. From germline, CDR1 is SQVTM and CDR2 ANQGSEA. V was pared by 7 bases and J by 3 bases, with 7 bases of the junction left unmatched. The CDR3 spans 14 residues. CDR3 sequence (DNA): TGCAGCGCCCAAGGGACAGGAGACACCGGGGAGCTGTTTTTT. It codes for CSAQGTGDTGELFF.

The chain recombines TRBV19 with TRBJ2-2; D is perhaps TRBD2 (6 bases). Germline CDR1 and CDR2: LNHDA and SQIVND (reference sequence). This CDR3 has 16 amino acids. The V end was cut by 5 bases, the J end by 4 bases, with 17 bases between. CDR3 nucleotide sequence: TGTGCCAGTAGTCCCCTGGCGGGGTCGCGCACCGGGGAGCTGTTTTTT. As protein: CASSPLAGSRTGELFF. Combining the CDR3 with reference TRBV19 and TRBJ2-2 gives the whole variable domain DGGITQSPKYLFRKEGQNVTLSCEQNLNHDAMYWYRQDPGQGLRLIYYSQIVNDFQKGDIAEGYSVSREKKESFPLTVTSAQKNPTAFYLCASSPLAGSRTGELFFGEGSRLTVL.

This chain joins TRBV4-1 and TRBJ2-7, with a weak D call TRBD1 (5 bases). The CDR3 totals 17 residues. V was cut by 2 bases and J by 1 base, with 18 bases left in between. In germline, CDR1 is MGHRA, CDR2 YSYEKL. CDR3 sequence reads: CASSQFPSGLDSYEQYF. The CDR3 bases are TGCGCCAGCAGCCAATTTCCCTCAGGGTTGGATTCCTACGAGCAGTACTTC.

V usage is TRBV5-1 and J usage is TRBJ2-7, with TRBD2 as a possible D gene (6 bases). There are 17 residues in the CDR3. V lost 0 bases and J lost 6, with 22 bases in between. Germline CDR1 and CDR2: SGHRS and YFSETQ. The CDR3 nucleotides are TGCGCCAGCAGCTTGGGACCCTTAGCGGAACTGGGGGTCGAGCAGTACTTC. Translation: CASSLGPLAELGVEQYF.

V and J are TRBV11-2 and TRBJ2-6; the D gene is possibly TRBD1 (6 bases). The V and J ends lost 2 bases and 0 bases respectively, with 11 bases between them. The CDR3 loop spans 17 amino acids. Germline V gene lookup returns CDR1 SGHAT and CDR2 FQNNGV. The CDR3 nucleotides are TGTGCCAGCAGCTTAACAGGGACAATCTCTGGGGCCAACGTCCTGACTTTC. It translates to CASSLTGTISGANVLTF.

The genes are TRBV19 and TRBJ2-2, with 11 bases aligning to TRBD1. The germline V gene has CDR1 LNHDA and CDR2 SQIVND (reference sequence). The CDR3 sequence is 15 residues long. V dropped 5 bases and J dropped 4; count of bases not matched to a gene: 3. The CDR3 bases are TGTGCCAGTAGTTGGACAGGGGGCAGCACCGGGGAGCTGTTTTTT. It specifies CASSWTGGSTGELFF.

The J gene is TRBJ1-3, the V gene TRBV18, with D unclear. This CDR3 has 13 amino acids. The germline V gene has CDR1 KGHSH and CDR2 LQKENI. Trimming shortened V by 3 bases and J by 4 bases, and 7 bases separated the two germline ends. This CDR3 reads CASSPTRGNTIYF. CDR3 DNA: TGTGCCAGCTCACCTACGCGCGGAAACACCATATATTTT.

Only one count was recorded for this clone. This chain links TRBV5-8 with TRBJ1-5; TRBD1 matches 7 bases. The CDR3 has 16 residues. The germline V gene encodes CDR1 SGHTS and CDR2 YDEGEE. V shed 0 bases, J shed 7 bases, and the junction held 10 bases outside the gene matches. The CDR3 nucleotides are TGTGCCAGCAGCTTGGGGCTGACAGGGTCCGGGCAGCCCCAGCATTTT. This sequence encodes CASSLGLTGSGQPQHF. Full variable domain (remainder filled in from reference TRBV5-8 and TRBJ1-5): EAGVTQSPTHLIKTRGQQATLRCSPISGHTSVYWYQQALGLGLQFLLWYDEGEERNRGNFPPRFSGRQFPNYSSELNVNALELEDSALYLCASSLGLTGSGQPQHFGDGTRLSIL.

The J gene is TRBJ1-2, the V gene TRBV7-2; possible D gene TRBD1, 6 bases. The CDR3 covers 15 residues. Germline CDR1 is SGHTA and CDR2 is FQGNSA. V was pared by 4 bases and J by 2 bases, with 14 bases between. In DNA form, the CDR3 reads TGTGCCAGCAGCTCAGACAGGACTCCCAACTATGGCTACACCTTC. The encoded protein is CASSSDRTPNYGYTF.

The chain is built from TRBV7-6 and TRBJ2-1; TRBD1 matches at 7 bases. This CDR3 has 16 residues. From germline, CDR1 is SGHVS and CDR2 FNYEAQ. After removal of 3 bases from V and 0 bases from J, the junction contained 5 bases not matched to a gene. CDR3 sequence reads: CASSLTGRLSYNEQFF. CDR3 sequence (DNA): TGTGCCAGCAGCTTGACAGGGCGCCTCTCCTACAATGAGCAGTTCTTC. The variable domain in full, completed from reference TRBV7-6 and TRBJ2-1, reads GAGVSQSPRYKVTKRGQDVALRCDPISGHVSLYWYRQALGQGPEFLTYFNYEAQQDKSGLPNDRFSAERPEGSISTLTIQRTEQRDSAMYRCASSLTGRLSYNEQFFGPGTRLTVL.

The chain employs TRBV2 and TRBJ2-7, with 11 bases fitting TRBD2. The V segment lost 6 bases and the J segment 5 bases; nucleotides outside the gene matches: 6. The CDR3 totals 14 residues. Per germline, CDR1 SNHLY and CDR2 FYNNEI. The CDR3 DNA sequence: TGTGCCAGCAGGGGGACTAGCGGTACACACGAGCAGTACTTC. Protein product: CASRGTSGTHEQYF.

The chain couples TRBV18 to TRBJ1-5; 9 bases align to TRBD1. The V and J ends lost 3 bases and 6 bases, in that order; junction bases with no gene match: 6. This CDR3 region has 15 residues. CDR1 is KGHSH and CDR2 is LQKENI in the germline V gene. The CDR3 here is CASSPDRGVVQPQHF. The CDR3 bases are TGTGCCAGCTCACCGGACAGGGGAGTGGTTCAGCCCCAGCATTTT.

The chain combines TRBV1 with TRBJ2-3; the table's D call, TRBD2, was not checked against the DNA. TRBV1 is deemed a pseudogene. This CDR3 contains 17 residues. The CDR3 sequence is CTSSPGLAGRKSDTQYF. CDR3 coding DNA: TGCACCAGCAGCCCGGGACTAGCGGGCCGAAAATCAGATACGCAGTATTTT.

The chain uses TRBV4-3 and TRBJ1-4; D is ambiguous. CDR3 length: 14 residues. Per the germline V gene, CDR1 is LGHNA and CDR2 is YSLEER. V was pared by 0 bases and J by 2 bases, with 4 bases between. This CDR3 reads CASSQDETNEKLFF. The CDR3 DNA reads TGCGCCAGCAGCCAAGATGAGACTAATGAAAAACTGTTTTTT.

The V and J genes are TRBV7-3 and TRBJ2-3, with 7 positions matching TRBD2. There are 15 residues in the CDR3. Germline V gene lookup returns CDR1 SGHTA and CDR2 FQGTGA. Trimming cost V 3 bases and J 6 bases; bases outside gene matches: 9. CDR3 sequence reads: CASSFSGGYWDTQYF. The CDR3 DNA reads as TGTGCCAGCAGCTTTTCCGGGGGGTACTGGGATACGCAGTATTTT.

V and J are TRBV6-1 and TRBJ1-1; D gene uncertain. The germline gives CDR1 MNHNS, CDR2 SASEGT. V was shortened by 2 bases and J by 0 bases, with 10 bases between the two germline ends. The CDR3 covers 15 residues. The CDR3 region is CASSEIVPMNTEAFF. The CDR3 DNA reads as TGTGCCAGCAGTGAAATAGTGCCGATGAACACTGAAGCTTTCTTT.

The V gene is TRBV7-6, the J gene TRBJ2-3; 14 bases are shared with TRBD2. The junction had 2 bases not matched to a gene; V was cut back by 4 bases and J by 5 bases. CDR1 is SGHVS and CDR2 is FNYEAQ in the germline V gene. The CDR3 runs to 15 residues. The CDR3 loop is CASSSGLAGGDTQYF. The CDR3 coding sequence is TGTGCCAGCAGCTCCGGACTAGCGGGGGGAGATACGCAGTATTTT.

This clone was counted only a few times. V is TRBV12-5 and J is TRBJ1-6; D gene ambiguous. The CDR3 sequence is 12 residues long. Germline V lookup: CDR1 LGHNT, CDR2 FRNRAP. The V end lost 5 bases, the J end lost 10 bases, and 9 bases lay between the germline ends. In nucleotides, the CDR3 is TGTGCTAGTGGTCACAGACGCTCACCCCTCCACTTT. Amino acids: CASGHRRSPLHF.

A single count supports this clone. The V and J genes are TRBV5-1 and TRBJ2-2; 9 positions match TRBD2. V was pared by 5 bases and J by 2 bases, with 4 bases of the junction left unmatched. CDR3 length: 15 residues. CDR1 and CDR2 from the germline V gene are SGHRS and YFSETQ. CDR3 sequence (DNA): TGCGCCAGCAGAATTAGCGGGAGAAACACCGGGGAGCTGTTTTTT. It is translated as CASRISGRNTGELFF.

In this sample, this clone turned up a few times. The V gene is TRBV5-6, the J gene TRBJ1-4; 9 bases are a match to TRBD1. Germline loops: CDR1 SGHDT, CDR2 YYEEEE. V lost 0 bases to trimming and J lost 8 bases; unmatched junction nucleotides: 2. The CDR3 is made up of 14 amino acids. The chain's CDR3 is CASSLVGQGEKLFF. The CDR3 DNA follows: TGTGCCAGCAGCTTGGTGGGACAGGGAGAAAAACTGTTTTTT.

The chain employs TRBV6-1 and TRBJ2-1, with 13 bases fitting TRBD2. In germline, CDR1 is MNHNS, CDR2 SASEGT. The CDR3 consists of 17 residues. J gave up 2 bases and V 3 bases, and 4 bases lay outside the gene matches. The CDR3: CASSDTSGGEPYNEQFF. CDR3 nucleotides: TGTGCCAGCAGTGATACTAGCGGGGGGGAACCCTACAATGAGCAGTTCTTC.

The count of this clone is one. The rearrangement joins TRBV6-4 to TRBJ1-1, with D unresolved. The germline V gene has CDR1 MRHNA and CDR2 SNTAGT. Deletions cut 6 bases from V and 5 bases from J, with 13 bases between. This CDR3 is built from 13 residues. Written as DNA, the CDR3 is TGTGCCAGCAGCGCGGGCCCGGGGACTGAAGCTTTCTTT. Residues: CASSAGPGTEAFF.

The V and J genes are TRBV6-6 and TRBJ1-1, with 7 bases lining up with TRBD1. J was trimmed by 4 bases and V by 1 base; bases with no gene match: 3. The CDR3 covers 14 residues. Germline V gene lookup returns CDR1 MNHNY and CDR2 SVGAGI (reference sequence). Here the CDR3 DNA reads TGTGCCAGCAGTTACTACAGGGGCCGCACTGAAGCTTTCTTT. Its translation: CASSYYRGRTEAFF.

The chain employs TRBV5-1 and TRBJ2-1; D may be TRBD1 (5 bases). Trimming took 1 base from V and 3 from J, leaving 11 bases between them. Germline V gene lookup returns CDR1 SGHRS and CDR2 YFSETQ. The CDR3 has 15 amino acids. DNA for the CDR3: TGCGCCAGCAGCTTGTTGGGGCTTGTCTACAATGAGCAGTTCTTC. Translated: CASSLLGLVYNEQFF. Looking up the rest from reference TRBV5-1 and TRBJ2-1 gives the full variable domain: KAGVTQTPRYLIKTRGQQVTLSCSPISGHRSVSWYQQTPGQGLQFLFEYFSETQRNKGNFPGRFSGRQFSNSRSEMNVSTLELGDSALYLCASSLLGLVYNEQFFGPGTRLTVL.

The chain uses TRBV15 and TRBJ1-2; a possible D gene is TRBD1 (6 bases). CDR1 and CDR2 from the germline V gene are LNHNV and YYDKDF (reference sequence). The CDR3 loop spans 14 amino acids. V gave up 0 bases and J gave up 7 bases, with 12 bases separating them. The CDR3 here is CATSREGGAFGYTF. The CDR3 region has the DNA TGTGCCACCAGCAGAGAAGGGGGGGCGTTTGGCTACACCTTC.

The chain uses TRBV9 and TRBJ1-4, with TRBD1 as a possible D gene (5 bases). The CDR3 contains 15 residues. CDR1 and CDR2 from the germline V gene are SGDLS and YYNGEE. The V gene lost 3 bases and the J gene lost 6 bases, with 15 bases spanning the gap. The CDR3 coding sequence is TGTGCCAGCAGCGCCCTGGGGCAGTCTGATGAAAAACTGTTTTTT. Translation gives CASSALGQSDEKLFF. Full variable domain (outside the CDR3, taken from reference TRBV9 and TRBJ1-4): DSGVTQTPKHLITATGQRVTLRCSPRSGDLSVYWYQQSLDQGLQFLIQYYNGEERAKGNILERFSAQQFPDLHSELNLSSLELGDSALYFCASSALGQSDEKLFFGSGTQLSVL.